A selection of T cell receptor beta chains follows, all from one sample in a study of response to subunit inactivated influenza vaccine. TCRdb re-analysed the RT-PCR reads in MiXCR, keeping a single row per CDR3 protein. The data contain around 570,000 distinct CDR3 sequences, about 10% of them singletons. The same sample was also studied in work on T cells expressing NK-cell markers.

Sample: PBMCs from blood, taken on the day of vaccination. The receptors derive from a man aged 45-65 years who received an inactivated influenza vaccine. CDR3s include the opening cysteine and the closing phenylalanine or tryptophan. The order of the fields is J gene, D gene, clone size, V gene, CDR3 protein, CDR3 DNA. D genes are given only for firm matches. For some rows the clone size is stated as once, few or many, or as a class when expanded; others skip it.

j_gene: TRBJ1-1
d_gene: -
abundance: -
v_gene: TRBV2
CDR3aa: CASMPPLKNTEAFF
CDR3nt: TGTGCCAGCATGCCTCCCCTGAAGAACACTGAAGCTTTCTTT

j_gene: TRBJ2-7
d_gene: -
abundance: few
v_gene: TRBV20-1
CDR3aa: CSARDPPTEQYF
CDR3nt: TGCAGTGCTAGAGACCCCCCGACCGAGCAGTACTTC

j_gene: TRBJ2-1
d_gene: TRBD1
abundance: few
v_gene: TRBV7-2
CDR3aa: CASSHDRGHEQFF
CDR3nt: TGTGCCAGCAGCCACGACAGGGGTCATGAGCAGTTCTTC

j_gene: TRBJ2-1
d_gene: TRBD2
abundance: few
v_gene: TRBV12-3/TRBV12-4
CDR3aa: CASSLGSGRDQFF
CDR3nt: TGTGCCAGCAGTTTAGGTAGCGGGAGGGACCAGTTCTTC

j_gene: TRBJ1-6
d_gene: -
abundance: -
v_gene: TRBV11-2
CDR3aa: CASSLRDFGGKVHF
CDR3nt: TGTGCCAGCAGCTTACGGGATTTCGGCGGCAAAGTCCACTTT

j_gene: TRBJ1-2
d_gene: TRBD1
abundance: -
v_gene: TRBV27
CDR3aa: CASSLSGKGAGVGYTF
CDR3nt: TGTGCCAGCAGTTTATCTGGTAAGGGGGCAGGAGTCGGCTACACCTTC

j_gene: TRBJ1-1
d_gene: TRBD1
abundance: few
v_gene: TRBV19
CDR3aa: CASTQGVTEAFF
CDR3nt: TGTGCCAGTACACAGGGGGTTACTGAAGCTTTCTTT

j_gene: TRBJ2-1
d_gene: -
abundance: -
v_gene: TRBV4-2
CDR3aa: CASSQDVRTLDALFF
CDR3nt: TGTGCCAGCAGCCAAGATGTGAGGACTTTGGATGCACTGTTCTTC

j_gene: TRBJ1-2
d_gene: TRBD1
abundance: few
v_gene: TRBV7-8
CDR3aa: CASSTKTGGYGYTF
CDR3nt: TGTGCCAGCAGCACTAAGACAGGGGGCTATGGCTACACCTTC

j_gene: TRBJ1-4
d_gene: -
abundance: -
v_gene: TRBV11-1
CDR3aa: CASSFGRPGGATNEKLFF
CDR3nt: TGTGCCAGCAGCTTCGGACGGCCAGGAGGTGCAACTAATGAAAAACTGTTTTTT

j_gene: TRBJ2-1
d_gene: TRBD2
abundance: few
v_gene: TRBV20-1
CDR3aa: CSAPPSGGSYNEQFF
CDR3nt: TGCAGTGCTCCCCCCAGCGGGGGTAGCTACAATGAGCAGTTCTTC

j_gene: TRBJ2-5
d_gene: -
abundance: -
v_gene: TRBV4-2
CDR3aa: CASSQEGGWTQYF
CDR3nt: TGTGCCAGCAGCCAAGAAGGGGGGTGGACCCAGTACTTC

j_gene: TRBJ2-3
d_gene: -
abundance: -
v_gene: TRBV19
CDR3aa: CASRALNGRTDTQYF
CDR3nt: TGTGCCAGTAGGGCCCTGAACGGGCGCACAGATACGCAGTATTTT

j_gene: TRBJ2-7
d_gene: -
abundance: -
v_gene: TRBV3-1
CDR3aa: CASSPRPLSSPEQYF
CDR3nt: TGTGCCAGCAGCCCCCGACCCTTATCGTCCCCCGAGCAGTACTTC

j_gene: TRBJ1-2
d_gene: -
abundance: many
v_gene: TRBV28
CDR3aa: CASSSGTEDGYTF
CDR3nt: TGTGCCAGCAGTTCCGGGACGGAGGATGGCTACACCTTC

j_gene: TRBJ2-7
d_gene: -
abundance: many
v_gene: TRBV15
CDR3aa: CATSRDGASYEQYF
CDR3nt: TGTGCCACCAGCAGAGACGGCGCTTCCTACGAGCAGTACTTC

j_gene: TRBJ2-5
d_gene: -
abundance: -
v_gene: TRBV20-1
CDR3aa: CSASNAGLYQETQYF
CDR3nt: TGCAGTGCTTCGAACGCGGGGCTGTACCAAGAGACCCAGTACTTC

j_gene: TRBJ1-2
d_gene: -
abundance: -
v_gene: TRBV5-6
CDR3aa: CASSLAQGYGYTF
CDR3nt: TGTGCCAGCAGCTTGGCCCAGGGGTATGGCTACACCTTC

j_gene: TRBJ2-1
d_gene: -
abundance: few
v_gene: TRBV5-1
CDR3aa: CASSLVSISYNEQFF
CDR3nt: TGCGCCAGCAGCTTGGTCAGTATCTCCTACAATGAGCAGTTCTTC

j_gene: TRBJ2-7
d_gene: -
abundance: -
v_gene: TRBV5-1
CDR3aa: CASSLASQGIDEQYF
CDR3nt: TGCGCCAGCAGCTTGGCCTCACAGGGAATCGACGAGCAGTACTTC

j_gene: TRBJ2-3
d_gene: -
abundance: -
v_gene: TRBV7-8
CDR3aa: CASILGRWARTDTQYF
CDR3nt: TGTGCCAGCATCCTTGGTAGGTGGGCCCGCACAGATACGCAGTATTTT

j_gene: TRBJ2-4
d_gene: TRBD2
abundance: few
v_gene: TRBV6-6
CDR3aa: CASSLSGDIQYF
CDR3nt: TGTGCCAGCAGTCTAAGCGGGGACATTCAGTACTTC

j_gene: TRBJ2-3
d_gene: -
abundance: -
v_gene: TRBV12-3/TRBV12-4
CDR3aa: CASTKKGGGIDTQYF
CDR3nt: TGTGCCAGCACCAAAAAGGGAGGAGGCATCGATACGCAGTATTTT

j_gene: TRBJ1-1
d_gene: -
abundance: few
v_gene: TRBV7-2
CDR3aa: CASSTRLGVNTEAFF
CDR3nt: TGTGCCAGCAGCACACGCCTGGGAGTGAACACTGAAGCTTTCTTT